This is a list of T cell receptor beta chains from one sample in a study of cytomegalovirus exposure and HLA in healthy donors. TCRdb's copy holds only in-frame clones and misses some; the assay was immunoSEQ multiplex PCR. The data contain about 130,000 clones, about three quarters of them seen just once; the ten biggest clones take up roughly 1.8%. The sequenced sample consisted of PBMCs. The receptors here all came from a female donor in good health and CMV-seropositive. CDR3s leave out the opening cysteine and the closing phenylalanine or tryptophan. Clone size is shown for a subset of rows, as once, few, many or a class of expanded clone.

size,J,V,CDR3
.,TRBJ1-1,TRBV7-3,ASSGTGRTEAF
.,TRBJ2-7,TRBV6-5,ASSQHTGGGEQY
.,TRBJ2-7,TRBV5-1,ASSRDTYEQY
few,TRBJ2-3,TRBV11-2,ASSLEGTASGRATQY
.,TRBJ2-6,TRBV2,ASTRTGGANVLT
.,TRBJ1-3,TRBV5-1,ASSEGTGGIGGNTIY
.,TRBJ2-1,TRBV4-2,ASSPGLANEQF
.,TRBJ2-3,TRBV14,ASSQRLAGGPSTDTQY
.,TRBJ2-2,TRBV10-3,AISDTGGTGELF
.,TRBJ2-7,TRBV5-1,ASSPREVYEQY
.,TRBJ2-3,TRBV2,ASSEHGITTDTQY
.,TRBJ1-6,TRBV6-7,ASTDRVPITYNSPLH
few,TRBJ2-2,TRBV5-4,ASSFDRGLTGELF
.,TRBJ2-1,TRBV6-5,ASSYSQAGGQNEQF
few,TRBJ1-6,TRBV30,AWSPTGPPLH
once,.,TRBV6-6,ASSYSGRQVYEQY
.,TRBJ1-2,TRBV6-5,ASSAGGGYGYT
once,TRBJ2-7,TRBV7-2,ASSLAGHLQNLGWEQY
.,TRBJ2-7,TRBV4-2,ASSESGVSVDEQY
.,TRBJ2-5,TRBV6-5,ASRSPGTSRETQY
few,TRBJ2-4,TRBV28,ASKGRQGIVAKNIQY
.,TRBJ2-3,TRBV9,ASSVTSGAGTDTQY
.,TRBJ1-1,TRBV13,ASSSKPGEMNTEAF
once,TRBJ2-1,TRBV10-3,AISSRTSRDVYEQF
.,TRBJ1-5,TRBV19,ASSHIPQGVGWNQPQH
.,TRBJ2-1,TRBV2,ASNQLTSRLLYNEQF
.,TRBJ1-5,TRBV6-1,ASGRGTSNQPQH
.,TRBJ2-7,TRBV29-1,SVEGQGAHEQY
.,TRBJ2-1,TRBV6-5,ASSYVAGGLYNEQF
.,TRBJ2-5,TRBV18,ASSPGQDSGETQY
.,TRBJ1-4,TRBV2,ASSAGQGGLYEKLF
once,TRBJ2-5,TRBV6-1,ASRRQGPSKGTQY
.,TRBJ2-7,TRBV6-1,ASSEARTGTTFLREQY
.,TRBJ1-2,TRBV14,ASSQGLRYGYT
.,TRBJ1-1,TRBV18,ASSHEGAEAF
.,TRBJ2-5,TRBV15,ATSREAGFQETQY
once,TRBJ2-3,TRBV4-1,ASSRGGAGGTDTQY
.,TRBJ1-5,TRBV30,AWTRTGVHQPQH
.,TRBJ2-7,TRBV23-1,ASSQVPGQGAFSYEQY
once,TRBJ1-1,TRBV7-9,ASSLALISNTEAF
few,TRBJ2-7,TRBV19,ASSITRDIAYEQY
few,TRBJ1-4,TRBV10-3,AISERGTNEKLF
.,TRBJ2-5,TRBV10-2,ASSESRTSGETQY
.,TRBJ2-2,TRBV5-1,ASRKSAGGTGELF
.,TRBJ1-1,TRBV7-2,ASSRQQGVNTEAF
.,TRBJ1-5,TRBV9,ASSVGQISQPQH
.,TRBJ2-7,TRBV28,ASSLGGGTYEQY
.,TRBJ1-2,TRBV30,AWFSPGQDYGYT
.,TRBJ2-3,TRBV28,ASSADNRRASTDTQY